This T cell receptor (beta chain) was recorded in a study of blood T cells in healthy people across ages. Notes on the study in general: Using unsorted PBMCs precluded a conclusive naive versus antigen-experienced comparison. The fall in TCR beta diversity per million T cells was roughly linear with age.

A sample-barcoded 5' primer and a J-beta primer mix were used in a second PCR of roughly 6 to 11 cycles. From the 5' RACE reads, TCRdb called clonotypes with MiXCR, one entry per CDR3 protein. The sample lists about 1.4 million distinct CDR3 sequences; 45% to 70% were seen once. Unmatched junction bases numbered 9, after V lost 5 bases and J lost 4 bases. The CDR3 has 15 amino acids. CDR1 and CDR2 (germline): MNHNY, SVGAGI (reference sequence). Comment on this clonotype: Its cognate antigen is unknown.

The receptor was isolated from a man between 18 and 29 years old in good health. The sample taken for sequencing was blood. This chain links TRBV6-6 with TRBJ2-3; 7 positions match TRBD2. The CDR3 sequence: CASSRAGPPADTQYF. The CDR3 DNA follows: TGTGCCAGCAGTAGAGCGGGGCCCCCCGCAGATACGCAGTATTTT.